This T cell receptor (beta chain) was documented in a study of OX40 agonist ivuxolimab in advanced cancers. V lost 4 bases, J lost 0 bases, and 10 bases stayed unmatched. Germline lookup yields CDR1 SGHRS and CDR2 YFSETQ. The CDR3 contains 18 residues. Assay: immunoSEQ multiplex PCR; the TCRdb copy retains only in-frame clones and omits some. The table shows around 83,000 clones, with less than 85% occurring only once. The sequencing used CD4+ or CD8+ T cells sorted from blood, collected in a trial of the OX40 agonist ivuxolimab. The chain couples TRBV5-1 to TRBJ2-3, with 11 positions matching TRBD2. The sequence derives from an adult with an advanced solid tumor such as melanoma, head and neck, liver or kidney cancer. CDR3 nucleotide sequence: TGCGCCAGCAGCCGGGGGACTAGCGGAAACCCTAGCACAGATACGCAGTATTTT. It codes for CASSRGTSGNPSTDTQYF.